This TCR beta chain was recovered during a study of cytomegalovirus exposure and HLA in healthy donors. About the study: Researchers previously reported finding fewer than 140 million unique TCR beta sequences from approximately 190 million T cells.

Both 60 Vbeta primers and 13 Jbeta primers went into the PCR. Data came from immunoSEQ multiplex PCR; TCRdb stores just in-frame clones and leaves some out. The sample contains 180,000 or so clones, 75% to 85% of which appear only once. Nominally healthy donors provided the samples, though records likely missed some immune exposures. Regarding this clone: Antigen: not known.

Overall study findings and caveats: Among the sequence variants, a highly shared cluster was likely an artifact of sequencing.

The sequenced sample consisted of PBMCs. The clonotype was recovered from a young woman in good health and CMV-seropositive.

The CDR3: CASRPTGDNSPLHF. The CDR3 nucleotides are TGTGCCAGCAGGCCGACAGGGGATAATTCACCCCTCCACTTT. The V call is TRBV7-2, the J call TRBJ1-6; TRBD1 agrees at 8 bases. Trimming removed 6 bases from V and 5 bases from J; junction bases left unmatched: 3. Per germline, CDR1 SGHTA and CDR2 FQGNSA. The CDR3 spans 14 residues.